A selection of T cell receptor beta chains follows, all from one sample in a study of memory CD4+ T cells and cytomegalovirus serostatus. Using immunoSEQ multiplex PCR, the repertoire was profiled, and TCRdb retains in-frame clones only, with some absent. Seen here are 35,000 to 50,000 clones, 65% to 80% observed once, and the top ten hold around 0.6%. Sequenced input: memory CD4+ T cells from blood. All receptors come from an adult in good health and CMV-seronegative. Both conserved end residues are part of each CDR3.

TRBV5-1 | CASSARTNAQETQYF
TRBV7-7 | CASSSTGASGELFF
TRBV29-1 | CSVDRGTEAFF
TRBV7-9 | CASSLGGGPVYEQYF
TRBV5-3 | CAGEQGMREKLFF
TRBV6-5 | CASKGLFRDTQYF
TRBV4-1 | CASSQGRGQGYEQYF
TRBV6-1 | CASRPQGFKETQYF
TRBV11-2 | CASSLLAGYEQYF
TRBV11-1 | CASSYGRDRGHTEAFF
TRBV7-9 | CASSPPRGTTNEKLFF
TRBV4-2 | CASSPRDRGDSPLHF
TRBV2 | CASSALSYNEQFF
TRBV7-9 | CASSSGQGAKNIQYF
TRBV30 | CAWRLGGGAGEQFF
TRBV10-3 | CAISEGWGNEQFF
TRBV5-6 | CASNPGRGGYGYTF
TRBV5-1 | CASRPGPSGGETQYF
TRBV5-6 | CASSLTGGPALF
TRBV5-1 | CASSRSGTGNTEAFF
TRBV6-1 | CASTGGPDTEAFF
TRBV29-1 | CSVQGGVGGYTF
TRBV18 | CASSGQNTEAFF
TRBV29-1 | CSTKGRDSGLAGGMDTQYF
TRBV28 | CASSSQLAVHREQYF
TRBV10-3 | CAIRVRTEAFF
TRBV20-1 | CSASSHEQFF
TRBV5-6 | CASSGDAGYGYTF
TRBV7-9 | CAGTQSSGANVLTF
TRBV5-1 | CASQESNRGRNSEAFF
TRBV5-1 | CASSRTGSNSPLHF
TRBV7-9 | CASSLERGRDTIYF
TRBV5-1 | CASSLDGANYGYTF
TRBV5-6 | CASSSLTGGKYGGELFF
TRBV5-4 | CASLLRTGEGETQYF
TRBV6-1 | CASSARDRHAEAFF
TRBV29-1 | CSGEGGAEAFF
TRBV5-8 | CASSSGQLRYNEQFF
TRBV10-3 | CAISEARGGSQPQHF
TRBV28 | CASSSQGAPYNEQFF
TRBV18 | CASSPSQGFSGNTIYF
TRBV7-2 | CASSFRGGERKLFF
TRBV2 | CASSPTGFNEKLFF
TRBV9 | CASSATVTGELFF
TRBV7-2 | CASSLVGRDYEQYF
TRBV28 | CASSSPGLSTYEQYF
TRBV11-2 | CASSLPGRYNEQFF
TRBV18 | CASGIDSYTEAFF
TRBV2 | CASSANREDTQYF
TRBV19 | CASMTGGDYGYTF
TRBV19 | CATQGGGYTF
TRBV19 | CASTPTRTASYYGYTF
TRBV4-2 | CASSQDRLDTQYF
TRBV29-1 | CSVEDRTEETQYF
TRBV29-1 | CSVADRSNSPLHF